This T cell receptor (beta chain) is from a study of CD8 T cells in Susac syndrome. RNA totalling about 0.5 to 1 ug underwent reverse transcription with random hexamers. In TCRdb, the immunoSEQ multiplex PCR reads were re-called with MiXCR into one record per CDR3 protein. Of some 200,000 distinct CDR3 sequences in the sample, roughly 95% were seen once. Sequencing of TCR beta, carried out with a high-throughput approach, was applied to CD8+ and CD4+ T cells from the blood. There are 14 residues in the CDR3. Trimming stripped 4 bases from V and 5 bases from J, with 10 bases between. The germline gives CDR1 SGDLS, CDR2 YYNGEE.

Specimen: CD4+ T cells from PBMCs. The TCR sequence derives from a human donor with Susac syndrome. V and J are TRBV9 and TRBJ1-6; TRBD1 is a possible D gene (5 bases). The DNA of the CDR3 is TGTGCCAGCAGCATGACAGCAGATAATTCACCCCTCCACTTT. Translating it yields CASSMTADNSPLHF.